The 14 T cell receptor beta chains presented below share a single source sample, sequenced in a study of T cells in localized non-small cell lung cancer. Data came from immunoSEQ multiplex PCR; TCRdb stores just in-frame clones and leaves some out. The data contain 130,000 or so clones, more than 80% of them singletons. This specimen consisted of peripheral blood, obtained before any cancer treatment. The receptors derive from a female donor at least 60 years old with stage I lung adenocarcinoma.

The CDR3 is CASSWGTGNYNEQFF. As DNA, the CDR3 is TGTGCCAGCAGCTGGGGGACAGGGAACTACAATGAGCAGTTCTTC. The V call is TRBV11-2, the J call TRBJ2-1; 9 nucleotides match TRBD1. V dropped 4 bases and J dropped 3; count of bases not matched to a gene: 4. Germline lookup yields CDR1 SGHAT and CDR2 FQNNGV. This CDR3 is built from 15 residues.

This clone has a single count. The rearrangement uses TRBV9 and TRBJ1-1, with D hard to call. Trimming stripped 3 bases from V and 0 bases from J, with 9 bases between. The CDR3 extends over 14 amino acids. CDR1 is SGDLS, CDR2 YYNGEE, per germline. CDR3 protein: CASSGRGMNTEAFF. The CDR3 nucleotides read TGTGCCAGCAGCGGCCGGGGTATGAACACTGAAGCTTTCTTT.

This sequence joins TRBV28 and TRBJ2-7, with D possibly TRBD1 on 6 matching bases. Germline CDR1 is MDHEN and CDR2 is SYDVKM. Between the trimmed V and J ends, which lost 2 bases and 3 bases, there was a span of 14 bases. This CDR3 region has 15 residues. Written as DNA, the CDR3 is TGTGCCAGCAGTTTACCGCCAGGGGCTTACTACGAGCAGTACTTC. Amino acids: CASSLPPGAYYEQYF.

This clone showed up just a few times. This chain joins TRBV18 and TRBJ1-1; a weak D match, TRBD1 (5 bases). The V end lost 2 bases, the J end lost 1 base, and 11 bases lay between the germline ends. Germline lookup yields CDR1 KGHSH and CDR2 LQKENI. CDR3 length: 15 amino acids. In nucleotides, the CDR3 is TGTGCCAGCTCACCAGACTCAGGGACGAACACTGAAGCTTTCTTT. Its protein product is CASSPDSGTNTEAFF.

This clone was seen only once. J is TRBJ1-4 and V is TRBV6-1, with 8 bases that match TRBD1. CDR3 size: 15 residues. Germline-derived CDR1 and CDR2 are MNHNS and SASEGT. The ends lost 3 bases at V and 7 bases at J; junction bases unmatched: 7. CDR3 protein: CASSDWTGIGEKLFF. In DNA form, the CDR3 reads TGTGCCAGCAGTGACTGGACAGGGATAGGTGAAAAACTGTTTTTT.

The chain employs TRBV11-2 and TRBJ1-3; possible D gene TRBD1, 5 bases. Trimming stripped 1 base from V and 0 bases from J, with 16 bases between. Germline CDR1 is SGHAT and CDR2 is FQNNGV. The CDR3 has 18 residues. CDR3 in DNA: TGTGCCAGCAGCTTAGGGTCGGGGCTTCCCCACTCTGGAAACACCATATATTTT. It codes for CASSLGSGLPHSGNTIYF.

The chain combines TRBV7-2 with TRBJ1-3, with TRBD1 as a possible D gene (6 bases). Trimming left V 2 bases short and J 3 bases short, with 8 bases between. Looked up from germline, CDR1 is SGHTA and CDR2 is FQGNSA. The CDR3 has 14 residues. Here the CDR3 reads CASSLRGYGNTIYF. In DNA form, the CDR3 reads TGTGCCAGCAGCTTAAGGGGGTATGGAAACACCATATATTTT. Filled out from reference TRBV7-2 and TRBJ1-3, the complete variable domain reads GAGVSQSPSNKVTEKGKDVELRCDPISGHTALYWYRQSLGQGLEFLIYFQGNSAPDKSGLPSDRFSAERTGGSVSTLTIQRTQQEDSAVYLCASSLRGYGNTIYFGEGSWLTVV.

The genes are TRBV5-1 and TRBJ2-2; tentatively, D is TRBD2 (6 bases). From germline, CDR1 is SGHRS and CDR2 YFSETQ. Trimming cost V 4 bases and J 1 base, with 11 bases left between them. This CDR3 contains 15 residues. CDR3 nucleotides: TGCGCCAGCAGCCCCGGCGGGGTGAACACCGGGGAGCTGTTTTTT. Its translation: CASSPGGVNTGELFF.

This chain connects TRBV7-9 to TRBJ2-7; D uncertain. This CDR3 contains 13 residues. V dropped 3 bases and J dropped 5 bases, with 11 bases sitting between them. Germline V lookup: CDR1 SEHNR, CDR2 FQNEAQ (reference sequence). Written as DNA, the CDR3 is TGTGCCAGCAGCTTGCCGTTAAGAGACGAGCAGTACTTC. Protein: CASSLPLRDEQYF.

The chain joins TRBV11-2 to TRBJ2-7, with TRBD2 matching over 9 bases. The CDR3 has 13 amino acids. The V and J ends lost 5 bases and 3 bases, in that order; junction bases with no gene match: 2. CDR1 is SGHAT, CDR2 FQNNGV, per germline. The CDR3 is CASSETSGYEQYF. CDR3 sequence (DNA): TGTGCCAGCAGCGAGACTAGCGGCTACGAGCAGTACTTC.

The chain combines TRBV5-1 with TRBJ2-3, with 9 positions matching TRBD2. V gave up 6 bases and J gave up 2 bases; unmatched junction bases: 4. Germline loops: CDR1 SGHRS, CDR2 YFSETQ. The CDR3 is made up of 14 amino acids. As DNA, the CDR3 is TGCGCCAGCAAGACTAGCGGAGACACAGATACGCAGTATTTT. Protein product: CASKTSGDTDTQYF.

V usage is TRBV19 and J usage is TRBJ2-1; 9 bases align to TRBD2. The V gene's germline CDR1 is LNHDA and CDR2 SQIVND (reference sequence). Trimming took 7 bases from V and 3 from J; bases not matched to a gene: 4. This CDR3 is 14 amino acids long. The chain's CDR3 is CASTSGTFYNEQFF. The DNA for the CDR3 is TGTGCCAGTACTAGCGGGACCTTCTACAATGAGCAGTTCTTC.

This chain joins TRBV18 and TRBJ2-3, with D unclear. CDR3 length: 12 residues. Germline V gene data show CDR1 as KGHSH and CDR2 as LQKENI. V was trimmed by 4 bases and J by 4 bases, leaving 6 bases between them. Here the CDR3 reads CASSLVADTQYF. The CDR3 DNA reads TGTGCCAGCTCACTTGTCGCAGATACGCAGTATTTT.

Here the CDR3 reads CASSLTHGQGAFGYTF. CDR3 DNA: TGTGCCAGCAGTTTGACGCATGGGCAGGGAGCCTTTGGCTACACCTTC. The chain combines TRBV28 with TRBJ1-2, with D perhaps TRBD1 (5 bases). Germline CDR1 MDHEN, CDR2 SYDVKM. V was shortened by 3 bases and J by 7 bases, with 21 bases between the two germline ends. The CDR3 is 16 residues long.